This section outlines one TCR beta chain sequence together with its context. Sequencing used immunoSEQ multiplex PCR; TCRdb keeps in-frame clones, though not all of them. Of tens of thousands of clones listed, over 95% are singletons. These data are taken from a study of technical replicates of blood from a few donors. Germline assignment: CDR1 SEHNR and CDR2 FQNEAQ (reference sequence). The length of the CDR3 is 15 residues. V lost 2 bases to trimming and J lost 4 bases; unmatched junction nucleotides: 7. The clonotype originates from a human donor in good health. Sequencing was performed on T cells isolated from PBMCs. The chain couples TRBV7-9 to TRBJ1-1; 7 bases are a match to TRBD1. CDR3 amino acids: CASSLHRAGGTEAFF. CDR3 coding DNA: TGTGCCAGCAGCTTACATAGGGCAGGGGGCACTGAAGCTTTCTTT.